These T cell receptor beta chains were read from a single sample in a study of cytomegalovirus exposure and HLA in healthy donors. Libraries were prepared by immunoSEQ multiplex PCR; TCRdb keeps only in-frame clonotypes and omits some of them. The table records under 75,000 clones, 95% of them present only once. Specimen: PBMCs. Receptor source: a woman younger than 35 in good health and CMV-seropositive. CDR3s include the opening cysteine and the closing phenylalanine or tryptophan. The order of the fields is D gene, V gene, J gene, clone size, CDR3 DNA, CDR3 protein. A D gene is named only where the DNA matches it firmly. Clone size is not always given. Where it is, it says once, few, many or a class for expanded clones.

d_gene: -; v_gene: TRBV18; j_gene: TRBJ1-5; abundance: -; CDR3nt: TGTGCCAGCTCACCCGGGGCCCAGGGAGGGAATCAGCCCCAGCATTTT; CDR3aa: CASSPGAQGGNQPQHF
d_gene: -; v_gene: TRBV4-2; j_gene: TRBJ2-2; abundance: -; CDR3nt: TGTGCCAGCAGCCAAGTTTTTCTTGAGGGCGGGGAGCTGTTTTTT; CDR3aa: CASSQVFLEGGELFF
d_gene: -; v_gene: TRBV5-1; j_gene: TRBJ1-4; abundance: -; CDR3nt: TGCGCCAGCAGCTTGGGGTTCGGTAATGAAAAACTGTTTTTT; CDR3aa: CASSLGFGNEKLFF
d_gene: -; v_gene: TRBV5-4; j_gene: TRBJ1-2; abundance: -; CDR3nt: TGTGCCAGCAGCTCCAGGGGTTTAGGCTACACCTTC; CDR3aa: CASSSRGLGYTF
d_gene: TRBD2; v_gene: TRBV30; j_gene: TRBJ2-3; abundance: -; CDR3nt: TGTGCCTACTCTAGCGGGAGCCCCACAGATACGCAGTATTTT; CDR3aa: CAYSSGSPTDTQYF
d_gene: -; v_gene: TRBV4-2; j_gene: TRBJ2-5; abundance: -; CDR3nt: TGTGCCAGCAGCCAAGATATTAGCCAAGAGACCCAGTACTTC; CDR3aa: CASSQDISQETQYF
d_gene: -; v_gene: TRBV5-1; j_gene: TRBJ1-3; abundance: -; CDR3nt: TGCGCCAGCAGCTTGGAGCAGGGGCCCTCTGGAAACACCATATATTTT; CDR3aa: CASSLEQGPSGNTIYF
d_gene: -; v_gene: TRBV5-1; j_gene: TRBJ2-3; abundance: -; CDR3nt: TGCGCCAGCAGCTTGACTGTCAACAGGGGCACAGATACGCAGTATTTT; CDR3aa: CASSLTVNRGTDTQYF
d_gene: -; v_gene: TRBV27; j_gene: TRBJ1-1; abundance: -; CDR3nt: TGTGCCAGCAGGATAAGGACGGCCGGGAGTGAAGCTTTCTTT; CDR3aa: CASRIRTAGSEAFF
d_gene: TRBD1; v_gene: TRBV11-2; j_gene: TRBJ2-7; abundance: -; CDR3nt: TGTGCCAGCAGCTCCCGGACAGGACTCTACGAGCAGTACTTC; CDR3aa: CASSSRTGLYEQYF
d_gene: TRBD2; v_gene: TRBV6-5; j_gene: TRBJ2-7; abundance: -; CDR3nt: TGTGCCAGCAGTTCCCAAGCGGGAGGAAATGGCGAGCAGTACTTC; CDR3aa: CASSSQAGGNGEQYF
d_gene: -; v_gene: TRBV25-1; j_gene: TRBJ1-1; abundance: -; CDR3nt: TGTGCCAGCAACTCAGGGGTTGACACTGAAGCTTTCTTT; CDR3aa: CASNSGVDTEAFF
d_gene: -; v_gene: TRBV5-1; j_gene: TRBJ1-3; abundance: -; CDR3nt: TGCGCCAGCAGCACCAGGGGACCGTCTCCCTTCTCTGGAAACACCATATATTTT; CDR3aa: CASSTRGPSPFSGNTIYF
d_gene: TRBD1; v_gene: TRBV7-9; j_gene: TRBJ2-3; abundance: -; CDR3nt: TGTGCCAGCAGCGCAGGGGGTCCCTCCCTCTACGGGGATACGCAGTATTTT; CDR3aa: CASSAGGPSLYGDTQYF
d_gene: TRBD2; v_gene: TRBV7-3; j_gene: TRBJ2-3; abundance: -; CDR3nt: TGTGCCAGCAGCTTTAGCGGGGGGAGGGCCACAGATACGCAGTATTTT; CDR3aa: CASSFSGGRATDTQYF
d_gene: TRBD1; v_gene: TRBV27; j_gene: TRBJ1-2; abundance: -; CDR3nt: TGTGCCAGCAGTAGGTCAGGGGGCTACAACTATGGCTACACCTTC; CDR3aa: CASSRSGGYNYGYTF
d_gene: -; v_gene: TRBV4-3; j_gene: TRBJ2-3; abundance: -; CDR3nt: TGCGCCAGCAGCCAAGAAAAGAGAGCGGGTTACACAGATACGCAGTATTTT; CDR3aa: CASSQEKRAGYTDTQYF
d_gene: -; v_gene: TRBV6-4; j_gene: TRBJ2-3; abundance: once; CDR3nt: TGTGCCAGCAGCCCCGGGACTGGAAGAGATACGCAGTATTTT; CDR3aa: CASSPGTGRDTQYF
d_gene: TRBD1; v_gene: TRBV15; j_gene: TRBJ1-6; abundance: once; CDR3nt: TGTGCCACCAGCAGAGATCTTGGGACAGGGGCATCAAATTCACCCCTCCACTTT; CDR3aa: CATSRDLGTGASNSPLHF
d_gene: -; v_gene: TRBV18; j_gene: TRBJ1-5; abundance: -; CDR3nt: TGTGCCAGCTCACCGGGGCCTAAGCCCCAGCATTTT; CDR3aa: CASSPGPKPQHF
d_gene: TRBD2; v_gene: TRBV9; j_gene: TRBJ2-1; abundance: few; CDR3nt: TGTGCCAGCAGCGTAGATACTAGCGGGGGCAATGAGCAGTTCTTC; CDR3aa: CASSVDTSGGNEQFF
d_gene: -; v_gene: TRBV29-1; j_gene: TRBJ2-2; abundance: -; CDR3nt: TGCAGCGCTAGAAGGGAAGAGGGAGGTGGCGGGGAGCTGTTTTTT; CDR3aa: CSARREEGGGGELFF
d_gene: -; v_gene: TRBV5-1; j_gene: TRBJ2-5; abundance: -; CDR3nt: TGCGCCAGCAGCCCGGGTCCCCTCATGCGGAAGACCCAGTACTTC; CDR3aa: CASSPGPLMRKTQYF
d_gene: -; v_gene: TRBV15; j_gene: TRBJ1-1; abundance: -; CDR3nt: TGTGCCACCAGCGGGAGGAGTATTGAAGCTTTCTTT; CDR3aa: CATSGRSIEAFF
d_gene: -; v_gene: TRBV29-1; j_gene: TRBJ2-3; abundance: -; CDR3nt: TGCAGCGTTGAACCCGGGCGGGCAAGTCCCACAGATACGCAGTATTTT; CDR3aa: CSVEPGRASPTDTQYF
d_gene: TRBD2; v_gene: TRBV20-1; j_gene: TRBJ2-1; abundance: -; CDR3nt: TGCAGTGCCCGGGGAGGGCCGGGTGCGTTCTTC; CDR3aa: CSARGGPGAFF
d_gene: TRBD1; v_gene: TRBV10-3; j_gene: TRBJ2-3; abundance: -; CDR3nt: TGTGCCATCAGTGAGTCCGACAGGGGCACAGATACGCAGTATTTT; CDR3aa: CAISESDRGTDTQYF
d_gene: TRBD1; v_gene: TRBV14; j_gene: TRBJ1-2; abundance: -; CDR3nt: TGTGCCAGCAGCCCACGACGGACAGGGTGGGGGATTGGCTACACCTTC; CDR3aa: CASSPRRTGWGIGYTF
d_gene: TRBD1; v_gene: TRBV4-3; j_gene: TRBJ2-7; abundance: -; CDR3nt: TGCGCCAGCAGCCAGCAAACCGGGACAGGGGTCTACGAGCAGTACTTC; CDR3aa: CASSQQTGTGVYEQYF
d_gene: TRBD2; v_gene: TRBV29-1; j_gene: TRBJ2-3; abundance: -; CDR3nt: TGCAGCGTTCCGACTAGCGGGGGAATGGATACGCAGTATTTT; CDR3aa: CSVPTSGGMDTQYF
d_gene: TRBD2; v_gene: TRBV27; j_gene: TRBJ2-1; abundance: once; CDR3nt: TGTGCCAGCAGCCTTGCCGGGACTAGCGGGCCCAGATATTACAATGAGCAGTTCTTC; CDR3aa: CASSLAGTSGPRYYNEQFF
d_gene: TRBD2; v_gene: TRBV5-1; j_gene: TRBJ2-7; abundance: -; CDR3nt: TGCGCCAGCAGCTTTGATACCCTCGGGACTAGTAGTTACGAGCAGTACTTC; CDR3aa: CASSFDTLGTSSYEQYF
d_gene: -; v_gene: TRBV19; j_gene: TRBJ1-5; abundance: -; CDR3nt: TGTGCCAGTAGTCCCCGGGACTATCTTTATCAGCCCCAGCATTTT; CDR3aa: CASSPRDYLYQPQHF
d_gene: -; v_gene: TRBV7-2; j_gene: TRBJ1-2; abundance: -; CDR3nt: TGTGCCAGCAGCCTCAGGCCGGAGGGCTATGGCTACACCTTC; CDR3aa: CASSLRPEGYGYTF
d_gene: TRBD1; v_gene: TRBV5-1; j_gene: TRBJ1-2; abundance: -; CDR3nt: TGCGCCAGCAGCTTGGCCTCGAGGGGGCTAGGCTATGGCTACACCTTC; CDR3aa: CASSLASRGLGYGYTF
d_gene: -; v_gene: TRBV5-6; j_gene: TRBJ2-7; abundance: -; CDR3nt: TGTGCCAGCAGCTTGGTCGTCTTGAGCTCCTACGAGCAGTACTTC; CDR3aa: CASSLVVLSSYEQYF
d_gene: TRBD1; v_gene: TRBV2; j_gene: TRBJ1-1; abundance: once; CDR3nt: TGTGCCAGCAGTCGGCGACAGGGTCGGACTGAAGCTTTCTTT; CDR3aa: CASSRRQGRTEAFF
d_gene: TRBD1; v_gene: TRBV6-1; j_gene: TRBJ2-1; abundance: -; CDR3nt: TGTGCCAGCAGTGACGCGACGGGACAGGAGTTCTTC; CDR3aa: CASSDATGQEFF
d_gene: -; v_gene: TRBV25-1; j_gene: TRBJ1-2; abundance: -; CDR3nt: TGTGCCAGCAGTGGTCCGTCGTTAGGGGGAAGCGGCTACACCTTC; CDR3aa: CASSGPSLGGSGYTF
d_gene: -; v_gene: TRBV7-9; j_gene: TRBJ1-3; abundance: -; CDR3nt: TGTGCCAGCAGCTACAGTCAGAATGGAAACACCATATATTTT; CDR3aa: CASSYSQNGNTIYF
d_gene: -; v_gene: TRBV5-5; j_gene: TRBJ1-5; abundance: -; CDR3nt: TGTGCCAGCAGCTTGGTGGCAGGGTATGGACAGCCCCAGCATTTT; CDR3aa: CASSLVAGYGQPQHF
d_gene: -; v_gene: TRBV27; j_gene: TRBJ2-5; abundance: -; CDR3nt: TGTGCCAGCAGTTTATCGACTACGGGGCAAGAGACCCAGTACTTC; CDR3aa: CASSLSTTGQETQYF
d_gene: TRBD1; v_gene: TRBV6-1; j_gene: TRBJ1-3; abundance: -; CDR3nt: TGTGCCAGCAGTCCCCGACAGGGTATGGGAAACACCATATATTTT; CDR3aa: CASSPRQGMGNTIYF
d_gene: -; v_gene: TRBV28; j_gene: TRBJ1-2; abundance: -; CDR3nt: TGTGCCAGCAGTGGACCCGGGATATCAGCTAACTATGGCTACACCTTC; CDR3aa: CASSGPGISANYGYTF
d_gene: -; v_gene: TRBV6-1; j_gene: TRBJ1-5; abundance: once; CDR3nt: TGTGCCAGCAGTCTCCAGGGAGGTCAGCCCCAGCATTTT; CDR3aa: CASSLQGGQPQHF
d_gene: TRBD2; v_gene: TRBV11-2; j_gene: TRBJ2-1; abundance: -; CDR3nt: TGTGCCAGCAGCTTAGGGACTAGCGGGGATGAGCAGTTCTTC; CDR3aa: CASSLGTSGDEQFF
d_gene: -; v_gene: TRBV14; j_gene: TRBJ2-3; abundance: -; CDR3nt: TGTGCCAGCAGCGGCTTGGCGGGGAGCACAGATACGCAGTATTTT; CDR3aa: CASSGLAGSTDTQYF
d_gene: -; v_gene: TRBV6-4; j_gene: TRBJ1-5; abundance: -; CDR3nt: TGTGCCAGCAGTCTTTTTAGCAATCAGCCCCAGCATTTT; CDR3aa: CASSLFSNQPQHF
d_gene: -; v_gene: TRBV9; j_gene: TRBJ2-1; abundance: -; CDR3nt: TGTGCCAGCAGCTTCACGGGTGGGGAGCAGTTCTTC; CDR3aa: CASSFTGGEQFF
d_gene: -; v_gene: TRBV20-1; j_gene: TRBJ1-1; abundance: -; CDR3nt: TGCAGTGCTAGAGATTCGGGAGAAGCTTTCTTT; CDR3aa: CSARDSGEAFF
d_gene: TRBD1; v_gene: TRBV5-1; j_gene: TRBJ1-1; abundance: -; CDR3nt: TGCGCCAGCAGCTTACAGGGGGGACAGACTGAAGCTTTCTTT; CDR3aa: CASSLQGGQTEAFF
d_gene: -; v_gene: TRBV28; j_gene: TRBJ1-6; abundance: -; CDR3nt: TGTGCCAGCATCGGAGGTAGCTCCTATAATTCACCCCTCCACTTT; CDR3aa: CASIGGSSYNSPLHF
d_gene: -; v_gene: TRBV13; j_gene: TRBJ1-6; abundance: -; CDR3nt: TGTGCCAGCAGCCACCGGGCGGGCGGGGGATCACCCCTCCACTTT; CDR3aa: CASSHRAGGGSPLHF
d_gene: TRBD1; v_gene: TRBV7-9; j_gene: TRBJ1-2; abundance: -; CDR3nt: TGTGCCAGCCGAGGACAGGAGGGCTATGGCTACACCTTC; CDR3aa: CASRGQEGYGYTF
d_gene: -; v_gene: TRBV28; j_gene: TRBJ1-1; abundance: -; CDR3nt: TGTGCCAGCAGTTTATGGGGGAGCCCTAAGACTGAAGCTTTCTTT; CDR3aa: CASSLWGSPKTEAFF
d_gene: -; v_gene: TRBV6-5; j_gene: TRBJ1-1; abundance: -; CDR3nt: TGTGCCAGCAGTTACCTCGGAAGGGGGAACACTGGAGCTTTCTTT; CDR3aa: CASSYLGRGNTGAFF
d_gene: -; v_gene: TRBV5-6; j_gene: TRBJ2-3; abundance: -; CDR3nt: TGTGCCAGCAGCTCATTTGGGCGTAGCACAGATACGCAGTATTTT; CDR3aa: CASSSFGRSTDTQYF
d_gene: TRBD2; v_gene: TRBV5-1; j_gene: TRBJ2-1; abundance: -; CDR3nt: TGCGCCAGCAGCTTGGCAGGTACTTTAGCGGGAGTTGACAATGAGCAGTTCTTC; CDR3aa: CASSLAGTLAGVDNEQFF
d_gene: TRBD2; v_gene: TRBV7-2; j_gene: TRBJ2-2; abundance: -; CDR3nt: TGTGCCAGCAGCCTGCGGGGGACTCTCTACGGGGAGCTGTTTTTT; CDR3aa: CASSLRGTLYGELFF
d_gene: -; v_gene: TRBV6-1; j_gene: TRBJ2-7; abundance: -; CDR3nt: TGTGCCATCGGTCCGTTTTTGGGCCACGAGCAGTACTTC; CDR3aa: CAIGPFLGHEQYF